One and the same sample provided the 2 T cell receptor beta chains below, sequenced in a study of OX40 agonist ivuxolimab in advanced cancers. The protocol was immunoSEQ multiplex PCR, while the TCRdb copy is restricted to in-frame clones and leaves out a portion. The sample holds tens of thousands of clones, about four fifths seen once. Sequencing used CD4+ or CD8+ T cells sorted from blood, obtained in a trial of the OX40 agonist ivuxolimab. All receptors derive from an adult with an advanced solid tumor such as melanoma, head and neck, liver or kidney cancer.

The rearrangement joins TRBV11-2 to TRBJ2-7; 12 bases fit TRBD2. The CDR3 is 17 amino acids. J lost 3 bases, V lost 0 bases, and 6 bases had no gene match. CDR1 SGHAT and CDR2 FQNNGV come from the germline V gene. The CDR3 sequence is CASSLEQTSGSNYEQYF. The CDR3 region has the DNA TGTGCCAGCAGCTTAGAGCAGACTAGCGGGAGTAACTACGAGCAGTACTTC.

The chain uses TRBV4-1 and TRBJ2-2; D possibly corresponds to TRBD2 (6 bases). There are 17 residues in the CDR3. Trimming took 1 base from V and 2 from J, leaving 14 bases between them. Germline CDR1 MGHRA, CDR2 YSYEKL. CDR3 loop: CASSQASRRANTGELFF. In nucleotides, the CDR3 is TGCGCCAGCAGCCAAGCTTCTAGGAGGGCTAACACCGGGGAGCTGTTTTTT.